These T cell receptor beta chains were read from a single sample in a study of early T cells in non-severe SARS-CoV-2 infection. Each CDR3 protein is one row after TCRdb ran MiXCR on the 5' RACE reads. Of roughly 35,000 distinct CDR3 sequences in the sample, approximately 6.3% were seen once. Sequenced material: whole blood. The receptors stem from an adult who was a healthcare worker with PCR-confirmed SARS-CoV-2 infection or an uninfected control (not recorded which). Both conserved end residues are part of each CDR3. The D gene is left open where the match is weak. Rows give clone size only sometimes, using once, few, many, or a class for an expanded clone.

clone_size j_call cdr3_length d_call v_call cdr3_nt cdr3_aa
many TRBJ2-5 15 - TRBV4-1 TGCGCCAGCAGCACTTCGGGACACCTTCAAGAGACCCAGTACTTC CASSTSGHLQETQYF
- TRBJ2-7 15 - TRBV18 TGTGCCAGCTCACCAGCTGAGCGGAACTCCTACGAGCAGTACTTC CASSPAERNSYEQYF
few TRBJ2-1 14 TRBD2 TRBV5-1 TGCGCCAGCAGCCCGGGACTACAATACAATGAGCAGTTCTTC CASSPGLQYNEQFF
many TRBJ2-7 14 TRBD1 TRBV6-1 TGTGCCAGCAGTCCTGACAGGGGTATCTACGAGCAGTACTTC CASSPDRGIYEQYF
few TRBJ1-4 14 TRBD1 TRBV28 TGTGCCAGCAGTTCCGGGACAGGGATTGAAAAACTGTTTTTT CASSSGTGIEKLFF
few TRBJ2-7 14 TRBD2 TRBV15 TGTGCCACCAGCCCCGGCGGGAGGCTGGGGGAGCAGTACTTC CATSPGGRLGEQYF
many TRBJ2-5 14 - TRBV7-8 TGTGCCAGCAGCTCCGTCAGACCCGGGGAGACCCAGTACTTC CASSSVRPGETQYF
- TRBJ1-6 13 - TRBV6-5 TGTGCCAGCAGTTACTCCAATAATTCACCCCTCCACTTT CASSYSNNSPLHF
many TRBJ2-7 14 TRBD1 TRBV7-8 TGTGCCAGCAGCTATCGACAGGGATTCTACGAGCAGTACTTC CASSYRQGFYEQYF
many TRBJ2-4 15 TRBD1 TRBV6-1 TGTGCCAGCAGTACGACAGGGGGCGACAAAAACATTCAGTACTTC CASSTTGGDKNIQYF
many TRBJ2-5 15 TRBD1 TRBV3-1 TGTGCCAGCAGCCCCGGACAGGGGGTTGCAGAGACCCAGTACTTC CASSPGQGVAETQYF
- TRBJ2-2 12 - TRBV11-2 TGTGCCAGCAGCTTTCAAACCGGGGAGCTGTTTTTT CASSFQTGELFF
many TRBJ2-5 15 - TRBV11-2 TGTGCCAGCAGCTTAGCCGGGACGCCGCAAGAGACCCAGTACTTC CASSLAGTPQETQYF
- TRBJ2-4 16 TRBD1 TRBV7-3 TGTGCCAGCAGCCCCGAGGACAGGGCTGGCAAAAACATTCAGTACTTC CASSPEDRAGKNIQYF
- TRBJ1-3 14 - TRBV12-3/TRBV12-4 TGTGCCAGCAGTCCCGGGAACTCTGGAAACACCATATATTTT CASSPGNSGNTIYF
few TRBJ2-1 16 TRBD2 TRBV4-2 TGTGTCAGCAGCCAACAACTAGCGGGAGACCTCAATGAGCAGTTCTTC CVSSQQLAGDLNEQFF
many TRBJ2-5 13 - TRBV28 TGTGCCAGCAGTTCCCCCGGGGTGGAGACCCAGTACTTC CASSSPGVETQYF
many TRBJ2-1 14 TRBD1 TRBV7-9 TGTGCCAGCAGCCAAGTGACAGGGTACAATGAGCAGTTCTTC CASSQVTGYNEQFF
many TRBJ2-3 16 TRBD1 TRBV20-1 TGCAGTGCTAGCAAATTTACCGGGACAGGCACAGATACGCAGTATTTT CSASKFTGTGTDTQYF
many TRBJ2-1 15 - TRBV3-1 TGTGCCAGCAGCCCCCAGGAGACTTTAAAGAATGAGCAGTTCTTC CASSPQETLKNEQFF
many TRBJ2-7 16 - TRBV19 TGTGCCAGGATTCTTTCGGAGGGACAGCTCTCCTACGAGCAGTACTTC CARILSEGQLSYEQYF
few TRBJ2-7 14 - TRBV20-1 TGCAGTGCTAGACGGACCGGGCTCCCCTACGAGCAGTACTTC CSARRTGLPYEQYF
- TRBJ2-3 15 TRBD2 TRBV19 TGTGCCAGTAGTATTGGAACTGGGGGGGTAGATACGCAGTATTTT CASSIGTGGVDTQYF
many TRBJ2-4 14 - TRBV7-9 TGTGCCAGCAGCTTAGCGGGGGTTATCAACATTCAGTACTTC CASSLAGVINIQYF
many TRBJ2-3 15 - TRBV5-1 TGCGCCAGCAGCTTGGGTCCCCCGTACACAGATACGCAGTATTTT CASSLGPPYTDTQYF
- TRBJ2-1 15 TRBD1 TRBV6-5 TGTGCCAGCAGTAACACAGGGGGCCTATACAATGAGCAGTTCTTC CASSNTGGLYNEQFF
many TRBJ2-2 12 - TRBV7-2 TGTGCCCCGGTGGCAAACACCGGGGAGCTGTTTTTT CAPVANTGELFF
many TRBJ2-5 16 TRBD1 TRBV7-2 TGTGCCAGCAGCTTAGCGGGGACAGTCGACCGTGAGACCCAGTACTTC CASSLAGTVDRETQYF
many TRBJ2-1 13 TRBD1 TRBV6-6 TGTGCCAGCTCATATTTACAGGGGGATGAGCAGTTCTTC CASSYLQGDEQFF
few TRBJ2-7 13 TRBD2 TRBV29-1 TGCAGCGTCGAGGGACTAGCGGGAGAGGAGCAGTACTTC CSVEGLAGEEQYF
- TRBJ1-1 13 - TRBV7-8 TGTGCCAGCAGCTCCCCGAGCGGCACTGAAGCTTTCTTT CASSSPSGTEAFF
many TRBJ2-1 17 TRBD2 TRBV20-1 TGCAGTGCTAGTGACCTAGCGGGAGGGTTCCCCTACAATGAGCAGTTCTTC CSASDLAGGFPYNEQFF
many TRBJ2-1 12 - TRBV20-1 TGCAGTGCACCCGGGGACAACAATGAGCAGTTCTTC CSAPGDNNEQFF
- TRBJ2-7 15 TRBD1 TRBV11-2 TGTGCCAGCAGCTTTTTGGGCAGGGGGCCTTACGAGCAGTACTTC CASSFLGRGPYEQYF
many TRBJ2-7 16 - TRBV7-9 TGTGCCAGCAGCCCAGGGGTAACTACACAGTTCACCGGGCAGTACTTC CASSPGVTTQFTGQYF
- TRBJ1-5 15 TRBD1 TRBV7-2 TGTGCCAGCAGCTGGGACAGGGGCAATAATCAGCCCCAGCATTTT CASSWDRGNNQPQHF
- TRBJ2-1 16 TRBD1 TRBV28 TGTGCCAGCAGTCCCGATAGGACAGGGGCGTTGGATGAGCAGTTCTTC CASSPDRTGALDEQFF
many TRBJ2-7 14 - TRBV20-1 TGCAGTGCCACCCCCGGGACACGGTCCTACGAGCAGTACTTC CSATPGTRSYEQYF
few TRBJ1-2 14 - TRBV18 TGTGCCAGCTCACCTGAGGGGGGTTCCTATGGCTACACCTTC CASSPEGGSYGYTF
many TRBJ1-1 16 - TRBV9 TGTGCCAGCAGCGTAATGTCGAATCCCATGAACACTGAAGCTTTCTTT CASSVMSNPMNTEAFF